Listed here are 6 T cell receptor beta chains from one sample, sequenced in a study of cytomegalovirus exposure and HLA in healthy donors. 60 Vbeta and 13 Jbeta primers were used in PCR. Profiling relied on immunoSEQ multiplex PCR, and the TCRdb table lists in-frame clones only, not all of them. The sample contains about 130,000 clones, about 74% of which appear only once. The sequencing sample was made of PBMCs. All receptors derive from a woman aged 50 to 60 in good health and CMV-seropositive.

The chain recombines TRBV5-1 with TRBJ2-1; D may be TRBD2 (5 bases). Germline V gene data show CDR1 as SGHRS and CDR2 as YFSETQ. This CDR3 has 12 amino acids. V was shortened by 3 bases and J by 10 bases, with 11 bases between the two germline ends. The CDR3 DNA reads as TGCGCCAGCAGCTGGACTCAAGAAGAGCAGTTCTTC. Protein product: CASSWTQEEQFF.

This clone was seen a handful of times. The V gene is TRBV9, the J gene TRBJ2-5; 9 bases map to TRBD1. The germline V gene encodes CDR1 SGDLS and CDR2 YYNGEE. J was trimmed by 5 bases and V by 7 bases; bases with no gene match: 6. This CDR3 comprises 13 residues. CDR3 in amino acids: CASGQGSGETQYF. CDR3 sequence (DNA): TGTGCCAGCGGACAGGGGTCCGGGGAGACCCAGTACTTC. The full variable domain, with the rest looked up from reference TRBV9 and TRBJ2-5, is DSGVTQTPKHLITATGQRVTLRCSPRSGDLSVYWYQQSLDQGLQFLIQYYNGEERAKGNILERFSAQQFPDLHSELNLSSLELGDSALYFCASGQGSGETQYFGPGTRLLVL.

This clone occurred once. V and J are TRBV12-5 and TRBJ1-4; D perhaps matches TRBD1 (5 bases). The CDR3 loop spans 14 amino acids. The V gene lost 4 bases and the J gene lost 1 base, with 7 bases spanning the gap. CDR1 LGHNT and CDR2 FRNRAP come from the germline V gene. CDR3 in DNA: TGTGCTAGTGGTTCTCAGGGAACTAATGAAAAACTGTTTTTT. Protein product: CASGSQGTNEKLFF.

The chain couples TRBV2 to TRBJ1-4; 10 nucleotides align to TRBD1. The germline V gene has CDR1 SNHLY and CDR2 FYNNEI. Trimming took 7 bases from V and 7 from J; bases not matched to a gene: 3. This CDR3 has 13 residues. CDR3 in amino acids: CASNRDRGEKLFF. The CDR3 DNA follows: TGTGCCAGCAACAGGGACAGGGGTGAAAAACTGTTTTTT.

The chain recombines TRBV7-7 with TRBJ2-2, with unresolved D. CDR1 is SSHAT and CDR2 is FNYEAQ in the germline V gene (reference sequence). Trimming stripped 7 bases from V and 3 bases from J, with 15 bases between. The CDR3 is 15 amino acids. The CDR3 DNA is TGTGCCAGCAACCCAGCCTTCGAGGACACCGGGGAGCTGTTTTTT. This translates into CASNPAFEDTGELFF.

The rearrangement uses TRBV14 and TRBJ1-6; TRBD1 might be the D (6 bases). Germline V CDR1 and CDR2: SGHDN, FVKESK. V dropped 2 bases and J dropped 4 bases, with 12 bases sitting between them. This CDR3 has 16 amino acids. The CDR3 loop reads CASSQRRGGYNSPLHF. For the CDR3, the DNA is TGTGCCAGCAGCCAAAGGAGGGGGGGTTATAATTCACCCCTCCACTTT.